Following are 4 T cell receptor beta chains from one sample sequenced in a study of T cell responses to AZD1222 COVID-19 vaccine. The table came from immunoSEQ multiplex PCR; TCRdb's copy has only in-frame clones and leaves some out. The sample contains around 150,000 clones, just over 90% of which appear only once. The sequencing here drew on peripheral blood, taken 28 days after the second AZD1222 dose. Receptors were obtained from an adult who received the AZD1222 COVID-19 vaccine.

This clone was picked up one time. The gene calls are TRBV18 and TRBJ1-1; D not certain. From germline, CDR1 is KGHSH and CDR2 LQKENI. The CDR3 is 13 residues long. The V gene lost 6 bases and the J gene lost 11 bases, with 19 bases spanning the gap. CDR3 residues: CASSDVMAPQAFF. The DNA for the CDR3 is TGTGCCAGCTCGGACGTTATGGCGCCACAGGCTTTCTTT.

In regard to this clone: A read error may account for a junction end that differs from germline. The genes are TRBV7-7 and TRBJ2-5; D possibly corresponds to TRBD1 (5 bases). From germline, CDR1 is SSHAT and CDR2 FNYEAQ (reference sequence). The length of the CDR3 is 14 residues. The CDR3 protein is CASSRTGSGETQYF. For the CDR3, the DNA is TGTGCTAGCAGCCGTACAGGTTCCGGGGAGACCCAGTACTTC.

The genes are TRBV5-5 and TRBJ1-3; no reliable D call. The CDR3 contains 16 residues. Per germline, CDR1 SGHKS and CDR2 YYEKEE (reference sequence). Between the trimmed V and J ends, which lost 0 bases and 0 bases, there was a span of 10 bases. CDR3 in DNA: TGTGCCAGCAGCTTGGTGGGCGGGAGCTCTGGAAACACCATATATTTT. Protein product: CASSLVGGSSGNTIYF.

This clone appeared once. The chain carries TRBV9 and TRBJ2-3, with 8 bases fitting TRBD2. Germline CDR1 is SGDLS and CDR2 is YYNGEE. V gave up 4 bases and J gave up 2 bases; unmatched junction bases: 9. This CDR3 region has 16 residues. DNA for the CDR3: TGTGCCAGCAGCCCTCCCTTACTAGCGGCCACAGATACGCAGTATTTT. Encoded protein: CASSPPLLAATDTQYF.